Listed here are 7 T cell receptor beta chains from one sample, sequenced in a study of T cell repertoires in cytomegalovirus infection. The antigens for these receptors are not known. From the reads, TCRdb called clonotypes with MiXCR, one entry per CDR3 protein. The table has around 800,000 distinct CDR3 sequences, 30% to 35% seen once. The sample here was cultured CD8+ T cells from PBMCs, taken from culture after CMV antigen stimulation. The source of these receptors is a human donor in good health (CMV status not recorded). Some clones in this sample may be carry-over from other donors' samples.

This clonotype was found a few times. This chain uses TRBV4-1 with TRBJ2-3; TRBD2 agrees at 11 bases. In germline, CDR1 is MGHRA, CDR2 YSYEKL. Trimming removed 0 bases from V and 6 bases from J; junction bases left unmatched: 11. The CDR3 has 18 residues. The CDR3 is CASSQDFFSGGALDTQYF. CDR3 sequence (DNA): TGCGCCAGCAGCCAAGATTTTTTTAGCGGGGGGGCCTTGGATACGCAGTATTTT.

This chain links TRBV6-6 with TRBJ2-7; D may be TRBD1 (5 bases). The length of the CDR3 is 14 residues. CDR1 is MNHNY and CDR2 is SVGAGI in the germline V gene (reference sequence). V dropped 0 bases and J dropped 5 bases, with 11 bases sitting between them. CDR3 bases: TGTGCCAGCAGTTACTCAGGGGATAACGACGAGCAGTACTTC. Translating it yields CASSYSGDNDEQYF.

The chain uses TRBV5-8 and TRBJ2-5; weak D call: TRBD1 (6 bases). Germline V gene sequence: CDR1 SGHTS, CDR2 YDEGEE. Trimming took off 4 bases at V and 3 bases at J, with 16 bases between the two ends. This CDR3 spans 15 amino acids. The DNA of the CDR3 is TGTGCCAGCAGCAGTCGTTGGACAGACGAAGAGACCCAGTACTTC. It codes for CASSSRWTDEETQYF.

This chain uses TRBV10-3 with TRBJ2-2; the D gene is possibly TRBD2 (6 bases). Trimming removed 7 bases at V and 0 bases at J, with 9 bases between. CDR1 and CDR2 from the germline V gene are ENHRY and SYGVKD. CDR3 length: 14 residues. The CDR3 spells CAIKLATNTGELFF. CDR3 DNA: TGTGCCATCAAACTAGCTACGAACACCGGGGAGCTGTTTTTT.

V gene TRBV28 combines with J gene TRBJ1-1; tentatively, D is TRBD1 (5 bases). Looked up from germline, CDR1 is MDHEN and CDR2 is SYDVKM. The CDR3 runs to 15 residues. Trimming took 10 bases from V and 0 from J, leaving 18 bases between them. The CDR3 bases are TGTGCCACGGGACCCTTGCTGTCTATGAACACTGAAGCTTTCTTT. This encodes CATGPLLSMNTEAFF.

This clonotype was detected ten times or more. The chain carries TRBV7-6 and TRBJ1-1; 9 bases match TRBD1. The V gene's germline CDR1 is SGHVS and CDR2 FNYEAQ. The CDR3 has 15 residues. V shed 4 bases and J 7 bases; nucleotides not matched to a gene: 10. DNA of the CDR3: TGTGCCAGCAGCTCCGGGACAGGGCTTTTGCTTGAAGCTTTCTTT. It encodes CASSSGTGLLLEAFF.

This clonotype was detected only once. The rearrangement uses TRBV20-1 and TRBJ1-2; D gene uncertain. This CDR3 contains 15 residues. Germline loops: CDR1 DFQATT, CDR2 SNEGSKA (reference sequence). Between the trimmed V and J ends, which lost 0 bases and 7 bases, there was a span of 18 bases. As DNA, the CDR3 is TGCAGTGCTAGAGACCTACGGACGGGCGCAGGTGGCTACACCTTC. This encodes CSARDLRTGAGGYTF.